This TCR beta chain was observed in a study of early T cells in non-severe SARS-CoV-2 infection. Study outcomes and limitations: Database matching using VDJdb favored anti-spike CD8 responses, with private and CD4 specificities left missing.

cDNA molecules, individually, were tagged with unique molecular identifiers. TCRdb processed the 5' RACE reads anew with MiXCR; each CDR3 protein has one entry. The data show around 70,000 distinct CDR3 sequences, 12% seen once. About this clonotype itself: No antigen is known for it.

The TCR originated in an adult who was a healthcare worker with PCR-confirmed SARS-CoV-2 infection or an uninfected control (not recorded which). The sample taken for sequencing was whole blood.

The CDR3 bases are TGCAGTGCTATTTCAGGGGCCGGCACTGAAGCTTTCTTT. Its protein product is CSAISGAGTEAFF. The chain is built from TRBV20-1 and TRBJ1-1; D is perhaps TRBD1 (6 bases). Germline assignment: CDR1 DFQATT and CDR2 SNEGSKA (reference sequence). The CDR3 runs to 13 residues. Trimming left V 4 bases short and J 4 bases short, with 13 bases between.